The 19 T cell receptor beta chains presented below share a single source sample, sequenced in a study of cytomegalovirus exposure and HLA in healthy donors. The PCR had 60 Vbeta and 13 Jbeta primers. Sequencing was performed with immunoSEQ multiplex PCR; in TCRdb, only in-frame clones are kept and a portion is missing. Here the sample spans 140,000 or so clones, less than 90% being singletons. The source material was PBMCs. These receptor sequences come from a boy aged 2-9 years in good health and CMV-seronegative.

The CDR3 loop is CASRMEGAATGEQYF. The CDR3 DNA reads TGTGCCAGCAGGATGGAGGGCGCAGCGACGGGAGAGCAGTACTTC. The chain is built from TRBV2 and TRBJ2-7; D possibly corresponds to TRBD2 (6 bases). CDR1 is SNHLY, CDR2 FYNNEI, per germline. The V end was cut by 6 bases, the J end by 7 bases, with 22 bases between. The CDR3 is 15 residues long.

The V and J genes are TRBV9 and TRBJ2-2, with TRBD1 as a possible D gene (7 bases). The CDR3 totals 16 residues. The V and J ends lost 10 bases and 7 bases respectively, with 26 bases between them. CDR1 SGDLS and CDR2 YYNGEE come from the germline V gene. CDR3 in DNA: TGTGCCTCAGGGGGTGGAGGGGGTTTCGATGGCGGGGAGCTGTTTTTT. Its protein product is CASGGGGGFDGGELFF.

This rearrangement joins TRBV13 to TRBJ1-1; D perhaps matches TRBD1 (5 bases). The V end lost 4 bases, the J end lost 5 bases, and 17 bases lay between the germline ends. The CDR3 totals 15 residues. The V gene's germline CDR1 is PRHDT and CDR2 FYEKMQ (reference sequence). The DNA of the CDR3 is TGTGCCAGCAGCTCTGGGGGGACTAAAGGGACTGAAGCTTTCTTT. This encodes CASSSGGTKGTEAFF.

V usage is TRBV28 and J usage is TRBJ1-5; 9 nucleotides align to TRBD1. The CDR3 has 15 amino acids. Trimming removed 6 bases from V and 4 bases from J; junction bases left unmatched: 7. Looked up from germline, CDR1 is MDHEN and CDR2 is SYDVKM. The CDR3 here is CASRTPGTGNQPQHF. The CDR3 DNA reads as TGTGCCAGCAGAACCCCCGGGACAGGGAATCAGCCCCAGCATTTT.

The J gene is TRBJ2-7, the V gene TRBV7-9; TRBD2 matches at 12 bases. This CDR3 comprises 15 residues. Germline trimming cut 6 bases from V and 6 bases from J; bases unmatched to any gene: 9. The germline V gene encodes CDR1 SEHNR and CDR2 FQNEAQ (reference sequence). The CDR3 DNA sequence: TGTGCCAGCAGTCGTAGACTAGCGGGAGAAGGCGAGCAGTACTTC. It specifies CASSRRLAGEGEQYF.

V and J are TRBV6-5 and TRBJ2-7; 10 positions agree with TRBD2. CDR1 MNHEY and CDR2 SVGAGI come from the germline V gene. Trimming at V came to 5 bases and at J to 6 bases, leaving 10 bases not matched to a gene. The CDR3 is made up of 15 amino acids. The chain's CDR3 is CASSPRRLAGAEQYF. DNA of the CDR3: TGTGCCAGCAGTCCCCGCAGGCTAGCGGGAGCCGAGCAGTACTTC.

This clone was observed once. The CDR3 here is CAVLGGMNTEAFF. The CDR3 bases are TGTGCCGTCTTGGGGGGAATGAACACTGAAGCTTTCTTT. The gene calls are TRBV6-5 and TRBJ1-1; D perhaps matches TRBD1 (5 bases). The length of the CDR3 is 13 residues. V was pared by 11 bases and J by 0 bases, with 13 bases between. Germline V gene data show CDR1 as MNHEY and CDR2 as SVGAGI.

CDR3 in amino acids: CAISESRGQGTYNEQFF. CDR3 bases: TGTGCCATCAGTGAGTCAAGGGGACAGGGGACCTACAATGAGCAGTTCTTC. The V and J genes are TRBV10-3 and TRBJ2-1, with 10 bases aligning to TRBD1. The V gene's germline CDR1 is ENHRY and CDR2 SYGVKD. This CDR3 is built from 17 residues. V shed 0 bases and J 2 bases; nucleotides not matched to a gene: 4.

The V gene is TRBV19, the J gene TRBJ2-7, with 7 bases identical to TRBD1. Unmatched junction bases numbered 5, after V lost 7 bases and J lost 2 bases. Germline CDR1 reads LNHDA; CDR2 reads SQIVND (reference sequence). CDR3 length equals 13 residues. The CDR3 nucleotides read TGTGCCAGTAAAGGGACAGCACCCTACGAGCAGTACTTC. Protein sequence: CASKGTAPYEQYF.

This chain links TRBV5-4 with TRBJ2-5; D remains ambiguous. CDR3 length: 14 residues. Germline loops: CDR1 SGHNT, CDR2 YYREEE (reference sequence). V was pared by 2 bases and J by 2 bases, with 10 bases between. This CDR3 reads CASSLYWQQETQYF. The CDR3 DNA is TGTGCCAGCAGCTTATATTGGCAGCAAGAGACCCAGTACTTC. Full variable domain (remainder filled in from reference TRBV5-4 and TRBJ2-5): ETGVTQSPTHLIKTRGQQVTLRCSSQSGHNTVSWYQQALGQGPQFIFQYYREEENGRGNFPPRFSGLQFPNYSSELNVNALELDDSALYLCASSLYWQQETQYFGPGTRLLVL.

This chain uses TRBV10-3 with TRBJ2-7, with 8 bases fitting TRBD1. This CDR3 spans 16 amino acids. V lost 0 bases to trimming and J lost 3 bases; unmatched junction nucleotides: 7. The germline gives CDR1 ENHRY, CDR2 SYGVKD. The chain's CDR3 is CAISESTGQGNYEQYF. In DNA, the CDR3 is TGTGCCATCAGTGAGTCGACTGGACAGGGAAACTACGAGCAGTACTTC.

This chain uses TRBV19 with TRBJ2-7, with 8 bases aligning to TRBD2. After removal of 6 bases from V and 3 bases from J, the junction contained 16 bases not matched to a gene. The CDR3 consists of 17 residues. Germline V gene sequence: CDR1 LNHDA, CDR2 SQIVND (reference sequence). The CDR3 nucleotides are TGTGCCAGTAGCGCCGGGGGTCTGGGACTAGACCACTACGAGCAGTACTTC. This codes for CASSAGGLGLDHYEQYF.

For this clone: Mismatch with germline at one junction end may stem from a read error. CDR3 coding DNA: TGTGCCAGCAGCATAGCGGGGGGGCAGTACGCAGAGACCCAGTACTTC. It translates to CASSIAGGQYAETQYF. The chain has TRBV7-6 and TRBJ2-5; 11 bases match TRBD2. Germline V CDR1 and CDR2: SGHVS, FNYEAQ. This CDR3 is 16 amino acids long.

The chain links TRBV5-6 to TRBJ2-5; 9 bases match TRBD2. The CDR3 runs to 15 residues. Germline CDR1 reads SGHDT; CDR2 reads YYEEEE. V shed 4 bases, J shed 3 bases, and the junction held 7 bases outside the gene matches. DNA of the CDR3: TGTGCCAGCAGCCTTAATAGCGGGGGTGAAGAGACCCAGTACTTC. Translating gives CASSLNSGGEETQYF.

The CDR3 DNA reads as TGTGCCAGCAGTTACCCCGGACAGGCGGGAGCTTTCTTT. This translates into CASSYPGQAGAFF. The rearrangement links TRBV28 to TRBJ1-1; 7 bases are shared with TRBD1. Germline V gives CDR1 MDHEN, CDR2 SYDVKM. CDR3 length equals 13 residues. Losses at the gene ends were 4 bases for V and 10 bases for J; bases not matched to a gene: 9.

The V and J genes are TRBV5-1 and TRBJ2-5; 10 nucleotides line up with TRBD1. Trimming at V came to 4 bases and at J to 1 base, leaving 16 bases not matched to a gene. Germline CDR1 SGHRS, CDR2 YFSETQ. The CDR3 spans 19 residues. CDR3 bases: TGCGCCAGCAGCCCCGCCTCCGGGACAGGGGTTGCGGTCCAAGAGACCCAGTACTTC. Amino acids: CASSPASGTGVAVQETQYF.

The chain has TRBV6-5 and TRBJ1-2, with unresolved D. Per the germline V gene, CDR1 is MNHEY and CDR2 is SVGAGI. The CDR3 contains 12 residues. The V end lost 5 bases, the J end lost 2 bases, and 6 bases lay between the germline ends. The CDR3, as DNA: TGTGCCAGCAGTCCTGCGAACTATGGCTACACCTTC. As protein: CASSPANYGYTF.

The chain employs TRBV11-2 and TRBJ2-5; D call uncertain. With 0 bases removed from V and 2 bases from J, the gap between germline ends came to 10 bases. The CDR3 has 15 amino acids. The germline V gene has CDR1 SGHAT and CDR2 FQNNGV. CDR3 nucleotide sequence: TGTGCCAGCAGCTTAGATCGAGGTTCTCAAGAGACCCAGTACTTC. It codes for CASSLDRGSQETQYF.

The CDR3 DNA reads as TGTGCCACCAGCAGAGTTAGCGGGGGGGCCAATGAGCAGTTCTTC. Its translation: CATSRVSGGANEQFF. The V gene is TRBV15, the J gene TRBJ2-1; 11 bases line up with TRBD2. In germline, CDR1 is LNHNV, CDR2 YYDKDF (reference sequence). This CDR3 spans 15 amino acids. The junction had 2 bases not matched to a gene; V was cut back by 1 base and J by 6 bases.